This T cell receptor (beta chain) was recorded in a study of glioma-infiltrating T cells. The CDR3 loop spans 17 amino acids. Trimming cost V 5 bases and J 3 bases, with 20 bases left between them. Germline lookup yields CDR1 SEHNR and CDR2 FQNEAQ (reference sequence). TCR alpha and beta CDR3 regions were amplified from RNA using iRepertoire nested multiplex PCR. MiXCR, applied by TCRdb to the multiplex PCR reads, yields one record per CDR3 protein. The repertoire includes roughly 100,000 distinct CDR3 sequences, around 29% of them detected once, and approximately 43% sits in the top ten. The study, taken as a whole, reports: Tissue-blood divergence was below expectation in non-neoplastic patients, above in gliomas.

This clonotype was seen once. The antigen remains undetermined. Given a much more abundant clone one base away, this may be a read error. The gene calls are TRBV7-9 and TRBJ1-5; D call uncertain. The sequenced sample was glioma tissue, nonneoplastic brain tissue, or PBMCs (not recorded which). The receptor comes from a human donor with low-grade glioma or glioblastoma, undergoing nonglioma brain surgery, or in good health (not recorded which). In DNA form, the CDR3 reads TGTGCCAGCAGCCTGGGTATTGTGGGGTATAACAATCAGCCCCAGCATTTT. Protein sequence: CASSLGIVGYNNQPQHF.